This TCR beta chain came from a study of follicular helper T cells after annual influenza vaccination. About the study: Across the 2013-2014, 2014-2015 and 2015-2016 vaccination seasons, some subjects were resampled.

The table came from immunoSEQ multiplex PCR; TCRdb's copy has only in-frame clones and leaves some out. The profile shows around 8,700 clones, 80% to 85% of them singletons. The time point is: 2015-2016 season, 7 days after influenza vaccination. Sorted cTfh were non-naive CD4+CXCR5+PD-1+, either ICOS+CD38+ or ICOS-CD38-. As regards this clone: The antigen is unknown.

Germline values: CDR1 SGHTA, CDR2 FQGTGA. CDR3 length: 14 amino acids. Trimming took off 4 bases at V and 7 bases at J, with 16 bases between the two ends. Study findings and constraints: Each annual vaccination recalled recurring oligoclonal ICOS+CD38+ cTfh clonotypes.

This TCR was recovered from an adult who received the influenza vaccine. The material sequenced was CXCR5+ CD38- circulating T follicular helper cells from blood, taken 7 days after influenza vaccination. Subset reported: circulating Tfh, non-naive CD4+CXCR5+PD-1+ (ICOS+CD38+ or ICOS-CD38-). The gene calls are TRBV7-3 and TRBJ1-1; D perhaps matches TRBD1 (5 bases). CDR3 sequence reads: CASSSAPRGGEAFF. CDR3 coding DNA: TGTGCCAGCAGCTCCGCACCCCGGGGGGGTGAAGCTTTCTTT.